This is a list of T cell receptor beta chains from one sample in a study of shared clonotypes between healthy human individuals. Produced via immunoSEQ multiplex PCR; TCRdb's table is partial and in-frame only. Of 200,000 to 250,000 clones in the sample, 50% to 75% were seen once. The source material was memory CD4+ T cells sorted from blood. All receptors derive from a man aged 25 to 40 in good health. Each CDR3 is given with its conserved first and last residue. D genes are given only for firm matches. Some rows mark clone size as missing; the rest say once, few, many or name a class of expanded clone.

CDR3aa: CASSLTEDSNQPQHF
CDR3nt: TGTGCCAGCAGCTTGACGGAGGATAGCAATCAGCCCCAGCATTTT
abundance: -
j_gene: TRBJ1-5
v_gene: TRBV7-9
d_gene: -

CDR3aa: CASSLVWGQSTDTQYF
CDR3nt: TGCGCCAGCAGCCTGGTTTGGGGACAGAGCACAGATACGCAGTATTTT
abundance: -
j_gene: TRBJ2-3
v_gene: TRBV4-3
d_gene: TRBD1

CDR3aa: CASSLRTTGWRETQYF
CDR3nt: TGTGCCAGCAGCTTGCGTACAACAGGGTGGCGGGAGACCCAGTACTTC
abundance: -
j_gene: TRBJ2-5
v_gene: TRBV7-8
d_gene: -

CDR3aa: CASSLMSGVAETQYF
CDR3nt: TGCGCCAGCAGCTTGATGTCGGGAGTGGCGGAGACCCAGTACTTC
abundance: -
j_gene: TRBJ2-5
v_gene: TRBV5-1
d_gene: -

CDR3aa: CATSRVGTGRGNQPQHF
CDR3nt: TGTGCCACCAGCAGAGTCGGCACAGGGAGGGGGAATCAGCCCCAGCATTTT
abundance: -
j_gene: TRBJ1-5
v_gene: TRBV15
d_gene: -

CDR3aa: CATSRDELAGLARQFF
CDR3nt: TGTGCCACCAGCAGAGATGAGTTGGCGGGACTAGCCCGGCAGTTCTTC
abundance: -
j_gene: TRBJ2-1
v_gene: TRBV15
d_gene: TRBD2

CDR3aa: CASSLGRSRTVAGNTIYF
CDR3nt: TGTGCCAGCAGCTTAGGCCGCTCTCGGACAGTCGCTGGAAACACCATATATTTT
abundance: once
j_gene: TRBJ1-3
v_gene: TRBV7-2
d_gene: -

CDR3aa: CASGRDIFSGNTIYF
CDR3nt: TGCGCCAGCGGCCGAGACATCTTCTCTGGAAACACCATATATTTT
abundance: -
j_gene: TRBJ1-3
v_gene: TRBV10-2
d_gene: -

CDR3aa: CAWSDSGNQPQHF
CDR3nt: TGTGCCTGGAGTGATTCGGGTAATCAGCCCCAGCATTTT
abundance: -
j_gene: TRBJ1-5
v_gene: TRBV30
d_gene: -

CDR3aa: CASSLVAGEQFF
CDR3nt: TGTGCCAGCAGCTTGGTGGCGGGAGAGCAGTTCTTC
abundance: few
j_gene: TRBJ2-1
v_gene: TRBV5-5
d_gene: -

CDR3aa: CASSLSFGYQETQYF
CDR3nt: TGCGCCAGCAGCTTGTCTTTCGGGTACCAAGAGACCCAGTACTTC
abundance: -
j_gene: TRBJ2-5
v_gene: TRBV5-1
d_gene: -

CDR3aa: CASRLIPTSYNEQFF
CDR3nt: TGTGCCAGCCGCTTAATTCCGACTAGCTATAATGAGCAGTTCTTC
abundance: -
j_gene: TRBJ2-1
v_gene: TRBV27
d_gene: TRBD2

CDR3aa: CASSLGTGEINEQFF
CDR3nt: TGTGCCAGCAGCTTAGGGACAGGGGAAATCAATGAGCAGTTCTTC
abundance: once
j_gene: TRBJ2-1
v_gene: TRBV7-7
d_gene: TRBD1

CDR3aa: CASSLIGSAYEQYF
CDR3nt: TGTGCCAGCAGCTTGATAGGGTCAGCCTACGAGCAGTACTTC
abundance: -
j_gene: TRBJ2-7
v_gene: TRBV5-5
d_gene: -

CDR3aa: CASSFYASTDTQYF
CDR3nt: TGTGCCAGCAGTTTCTACGCTAGCACAGATACGCAGTATTTT
abundance: -
j_gene: TRBJ2-3
v_gene: TRBV27
d_gene: -

CDR3aa: CASSFRRGETQYF
CDR3nt: TGTGCCAGCAGTTTCAGGAGAGGAGAGACCCAGTACTTC
abundance: -
j_gene: TRBJ2-5
v_gene: TRBV27
d_gene: -

CDR3aa: CASSESDRTRGEKLFF
CDR3nt: TGCGCCAGCAGCGAAAGCGACAGAACAAGAGGCGAAAAACTGTTTTTT
abundance: -
j_gene: TRBJ1-4
v_gene: TRBV4-1
d_gene: -

CDR3aa: CASSLDRGPYNEQFF
CDR3nt: TGTGCCAGCAGCTTAGACAGGGGCCCATACAATGAGCAGTTCTTC
abundance: once
j_gene: TRBJ2-1
v_gene: TRBV7-2
d_gene: TRBD1

CDR3aa: CASSVGRGALGGGYTF
CDR3nt: TGTGCCAGCAGCGTAGGACGCGGCGCGCTTGGGGGAGGCTACACCTTC
abundance: -
j_gene: TRBJ1-2
v_gene: TRBV7-8
d_gene: -

CDR3aa: CASRPGTSTYEQYF
CDR3nt: TGTGCCAGCAGGCCCGGGACTAGCACCTACGAGCAGTACTTC
abundance: -
j_gene: TRBJ2-7
v_gene: TRBV7-8
d_gene: TRBD2

CDR3aa: CASSLESGYSNYGYTF
CDR3nt: TGTGCCAGCAGCTTAGAAAGCGGGTACTCTAACTATGGCTACACCTTC
abundance: -
j_gene: TRBJ1-2
v_gene: TRBV7-6
d_gene: -

CDR3aa: CASRLGRQETQYF
CDR3nt: TGTGCCAGCAGGCTGGGACGTCAAGAGACCCAGTACTTC
abundance: -
j_gene: TRBJ2-5
v_gene: TRBV6-5
d_gene: -

CDR3aa: CSAAGTGYEATF
CDR3nt: TGCAGCGCTGCCGGGACAGGGTACGAAGCCACCTTC
abundance: few
j_gene: TRBJ1-2
v_gene: TRBV29-1
d_gene: TRBD1

CDR3aa: CSASQVGAFF
CDR3nt: TGCAGTGCTAGTCAAGTCGGAGCTTTCTTT
abundance: -
j_gene: TRBJ1-1
v_gene: TRBV20-1
d_gene: -

CDR3aa: CSAIKNTEAFF
CDR3nt: TGCAGTGCGATAAAGAACACTGAAGCTTTCTTT
abundance: few
j_gene: TRBJ1-1
v_gene: TRBV20-1
d_gene: -

CDR3aa: CASSLAQGAVYEQYF
CDR3nt: TGTGCCAGCAGCTTAGCCCAGGGGGCTGTGTACGAGCAGTACTTC
abundance: few
j_gene: TRBJ2-7
v_gene: TRBV7-2
d_gene: TRBD1

CDR3aa: CASETTGELFF
CDR3nt: TGTGCCAGCGAAACTACCGGGGAGCTGTTTTTT
abundance: -
j_gene: TRBJ2-2
v_gene: TRBV11-2
d_gene: -

CDR3aa: CASSPPSDEQYF
CDR3nt: TGTGCCAGCTCACCGCCTTCTGACGAGCAGTACTTC
abundance: -
j_gene: TRBJ2-7
v_gene: TRBV18
d_gene: -

CDR3aa: CASSPSTGKGVPQHF
CDR3nt: TGTGCCAGCAGCCCCTCGACAGGGAAGGGTGTGCCCCAGCATTTT
abundance: -
j_gene: TRBJ1-5
v_gene: TRBV7-6
d_gene: TRBD1

CDR3aa: CASSRTRETQYF
CDR3nt: TGCGCCAGCAGCAGAACCCGAGAGACCCAGTACTTC
abundance: -
j_gene: TRBJ2-5
v_gene: TRBV5-1
d_gene: -

CDR3aa: CASTRGDTEAFF
CDR3nt: TGTGCCAGCACCAGAGGGGACACTGAAGCTTTCTTT
abundance: -
j_gene: TRBJ1-1
v_gene: TRBV7-9
d_gene: -

CDR3aa: CASSRSGGSIEQYF
CDR3nt: TGTGCCAGCAGTCGAAGTGGGGGGTCCATCGAGCAGTACTTC
abundance: few
j_gene: TRBJ2-7
v_gene: TRBV6-5
d_gene: -

CDR3aa: CASSFTSTGELFF
CDR3nt: TGTGCCAGCAGCTTTACTAGCACCGGGGAGCTGTTTTTT
abundance: -
j_gene: TRBJ2-2
v_gene: TRBV7-3
d_gene: -

CDR3aa: CASSFMTGRQETQYF
CDR3nt: TGTGCCAGCAGTTTCATGACAGGGCGACAAGAGACCCAGTACTTC
abundance: -
j_gene: TRBJ2-5
v_gene: TRBV2
d_gene: TRBD1

CDR3aa: CASSPTGFSDEQFF
CDR3nt: TGTGCCAGCAGCCCGACAGGGTTTTCCGATGAGCAGTTCTTC
abundance: -
j_gene: TRBJ2-1
v_gene: TRBV7-9
d_gene: TRBD1

CDR3aa: CASSRTGTTYEQYF
CDR3nt: TGTGCCAGCAGCCGGACAGGGACAACCTACGAGCAGTACTTC
abundance: few
j_gene: TRBJ2-7
v_gene: TRBV7-9
d_gene: TRBD1

CDR3aa: CSVGGGSNYEQYF
CDR3nt: TGCAGCGTTGGAGGCGGGAGTAATTACGAGCAGTACTTC
abundance: -
j_gene: TRBJ2-7
v_gene: TRBV29-1
d_gene: TRBD2

CDR3aa: CASSFPRQGGTEAFF
CDR3nt: TGCGCCAGCAGCTTCCCCCGACAGGGTGGCACTGAAGCTTTCTTT
abundance: many
j_gene: TRBJ1-1
v_gene: TRBV5-1
d_gene: TRBD1

CDR3aa: CASSFNQGATYEQYF
CDR3nt: TGTGCCAGCAGTTTCAATCAGGGGGCCACCTACGAGCAGTACTTC
abundance: -
j_gene: TRBJ2-7
v_gene: TRBV6-6
d_gene: TRBD1

CDR3aa: CASSLVWTDTQYF
CDR3nt: TGTGCCAGCAGCTTAGTATGGACGGATACGCAGTATTTT
abundance: -
j_gene: TRBJ2-3
v_gene: TRBV5-5
d_gene: -

CDR3aa: CARSSRTAGTGAEKLFF
CDR3nt: TGTGCCAGAAGTTCTAGAACAGCCGGGACAGGGGCGGAAAAACTGTTTTTT
abundance: -
j_gene: TRBJ1-4
v_gene: TRBV5-3
d_gene: TRBD1

CDR3aa: CASSLGTADSYEQYF
CDR3nt: TGTGCCAGCAGCTTAGGGACCGCAGACTCCTACGAGCAGTACTTC
abundance: -
j_gene: TRBJ2-7
v_gene: TRBV7-6
d_gene: -

CDR3aa: CAISDTGVIDGYTF
CDR3nt: TGTGCCATCAGTGACACAGGGGTTATCGATGGCTACACCTTC
abundance: -
j_gene: TRBJ1-2
v_gene: TRBV10-3
d_gene: TRBD1

CDR3aa: CAIARGLTGELFF
CDR3nt: TGTGCCATCGCTAGGGGGCTCACCGGGGAGCTGTTTTTT
abundance: -
j_gene: TRBJ2-2
v_gene: TRBV10-3
d_gene: TRBD1

CDR3aa: CAISESFGELNTEAFF
CDR3nt: TGTGCCATCAGTGAGTCCTTCGGGGAACTGAACACTGAAGCTTTCTTT
abundance: -
j_gene: TRBJ1-1
v_gene: TRBV10-3
d_gene: -

CDR3aa: CASSVAGERVETQYF
CDR3nt: TGTGCCAGCAGCGTAGCGGGCGAGAGGGTGGAGACCCAGTACTTC
abundance: -
j_gene: TRBJ2-5
v_gene: TRBV9
d_gene: -

CDR3aa: CASSQVSSWSNQPQHF
CDR3nt: TGCGCCAGCAGCCAAGTGTCCAGCTGGAGCAATCAGCCCCAGCATTTT
abundance: -
j_gene: TRBJ1-5
v_gene: TRBV4-1
d_gene: -

CDR3aa: CASSPQRVTTGELFF
CDR3nt: TGTGCCAGCAGCCCCCAAAGGGTAACTACCGGGGAGCTGTTTTTT
abundance: -
j_gene: TRBJ2-2
v_gene: TRBV14
d_gene: -

CDR3aa: CASSMGPKYGYTF
CDR3nt: TGTGCCAGCAGTATGGGGCCCAAGTATGGCTACACCTTC
abundance: -
j_gene: TRBJ1-2
v_gene: TRBV28
d_gene: -

CDR3aa: CASSATGAADTQYF
CDR3nt: TGTGCTAGCAGCGCGACAGGGGCGGCAGATACGCAGTATTTT
abundance: few
j_gene: TRBJ2-3
v_gene: TRBV7-7
d_gene: TRBD1

CDR3aa: CASSSRVTSSGGTDTQYF
CDR3nt: TGTGCCAGCAGCTCACGCGTGACTAGTTCGGGAGGGACAGATACGCAGTATTTT
abundance: many
j_gene: TRBJ2-3
v_gene: TRBV7-9
d_gene: TRBD2

CDR3aa: CASSLDSGIRSYEQYF
CDR3nt: TGTGCCAGCAGCCTGGATAGCGGAATTCGTTCCTACGAGCAGTACTTC
abundance: few
j_gene: TRBJ2-7
v_gene: TRBV5-4
d_gene: -

CDR3aa: CASSLTGHQPQHF
CDR3nt: TGCGCCAGCAGCTTGACAGGGCATCAGCCCCAGCATTTT
abundance: few
j_gene: TRBJ1-5
v_gene: TRBV5-1
d_gene: -

CDR3aa: CASSYLNRGPTYEQYF
CDR3nt: TGCGCCAGCAGCTATTTAAACAGGGGGCCTACCTACGAGCAGTACTTC
abundance: -
j_gene: TRBJ2-7
v_gene: TRBV5-1
d_gene: TRBD1

CDR3aa: CASSRDVAGVQTQYF
CDR3nt: TGTGCCAGCAGCCGCGACGTAGCGGGAGTTCAGACCCAGTACTTC
abundance: many
j_gene: TRBJ2-5
v_gene: TRBV6-1
d_gene: TRBD2